This T cell receptor beta chain stems from a study of T cell responses to AZD1222 COVID-19 vaccine. Findings and caveats of the study: Mostly white British, mostly female donors; authors suggested clonal diversity may be underestimated. Breadth and depth of Spike-specific TCRs rose after two AZD1222 doses. Spike regions recognized by vaccine-associated CD4 TCRs spanned the protein, led by 160-218 and 743-854.

The method was immunoSEQ multiplex PCR; TCRdb's version includes in-frame clones alone and lacks a portion of them. The repertoire consists of about 150,000 clones, with about 90% occurring once and the leading ten covering 3.5% to 4%. Combined were second doses at about 4 or about 12 weeks. Regarding this clone: Its cognate antigen is unknown.

Trimming left V 0 bases short and J 1 base short, with 22 bases between. In germline, CDR1 is LNHNV, CDR2 YYDKDF (reference sequence). The CDR3 is 20 amino acids. The source of this sequence is an adult who received the AZD1222 COVID-19 vaccine. The chain employs TRBV15 and TRBJ2-4, with a tentative D call TRBD1 (5 bases). The input for sequencing was peripheral blood, taken 28 days after the second AZD1222 dose. This chain's CDR3 is CATSRERGGGPRTAKNIQYF. The CDR3, as DNA: TGTGCCACCAGCAGAGAAAGGGGCGGTGGGCCTCGGACGGCCAAAAACATTCAGTACTTC.